The clone carrying this T cell receptor (beta chain) was detected only a few times. Antigen: not known. PCR used 60 Vbeta primers and 13 Jbeta primers. The table came from immunoSEQ multiplex PCR; TCRdb's copy has only in-frame clones and leaves some out. The sample records under 110,000 clones, roughly two thirds being singletons. This record belongs to a study of cytomegalovirus exposure and HLA in healthy donors. Study-wide results and limits: The study flagged some 170 TCR beta chains as cytomegalovirus-associated. Across donors, sequencing depth was assumed by presence/absence analyses to be roughly uniform. Previously analyzed data showed that most TCR beta V segments were productive at a frequency of about 90% or about 30%.

Every donor was a healthy person donating bone marrow. This CDR3 region has 15 residues. Germline trimming cut 5 bases from V and 6 bases from J; bases unmatched to any gene: 5. CDR1 and CDR2 (germline): MNHEY, SVGAGI. Sequenced input: PBMCs. The clonotype was recovered from a female donor in good health and CMV-seronegative. The chain links TRBV6-5 to TRBJ2-7; 15 bases are shared with TRBD2. The CDR3: CASSQGTSGRREQYF. The CDR3 region has the DNA TGTGCCAGCAGTCAAGGGACTAGCGGGAGGCGCGAGCAGTACTTC.